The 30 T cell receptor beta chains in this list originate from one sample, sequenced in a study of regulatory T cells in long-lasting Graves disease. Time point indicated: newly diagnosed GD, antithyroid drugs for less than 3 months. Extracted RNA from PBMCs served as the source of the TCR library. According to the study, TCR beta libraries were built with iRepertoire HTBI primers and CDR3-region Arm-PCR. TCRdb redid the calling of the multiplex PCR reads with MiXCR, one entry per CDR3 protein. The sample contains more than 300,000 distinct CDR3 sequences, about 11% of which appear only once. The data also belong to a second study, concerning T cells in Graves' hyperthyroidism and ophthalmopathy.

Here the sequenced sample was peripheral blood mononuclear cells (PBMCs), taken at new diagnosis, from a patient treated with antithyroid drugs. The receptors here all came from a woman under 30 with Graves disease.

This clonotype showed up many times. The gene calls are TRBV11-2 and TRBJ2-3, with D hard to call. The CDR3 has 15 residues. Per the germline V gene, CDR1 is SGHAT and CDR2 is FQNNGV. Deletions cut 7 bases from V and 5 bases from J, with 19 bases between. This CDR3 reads CASTDRAPSRDTQYF. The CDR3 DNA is TGTGCCAGCACGGACCGCGCCCCTTCTCGAGATACGCAGTATTTT.

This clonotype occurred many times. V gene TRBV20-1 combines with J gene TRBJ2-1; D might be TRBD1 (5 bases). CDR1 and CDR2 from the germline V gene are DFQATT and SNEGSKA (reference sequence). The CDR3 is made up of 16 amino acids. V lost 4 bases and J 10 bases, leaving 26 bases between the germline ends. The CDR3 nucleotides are TGCAGTGCTACTCACGACAGTCCACCCACCCACTTCGAGCAGTTCTTC. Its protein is CSATHDSPPTHFEQFF.

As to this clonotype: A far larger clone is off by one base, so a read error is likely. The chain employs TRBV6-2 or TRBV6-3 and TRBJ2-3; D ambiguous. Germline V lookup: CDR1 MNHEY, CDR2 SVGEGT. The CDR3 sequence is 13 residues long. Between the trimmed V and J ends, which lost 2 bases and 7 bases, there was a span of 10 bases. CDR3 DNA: TGTGCCAGCAGTTACCAGCGTGCGAATACGCAGTATTTT. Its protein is CASSYQRANTQYF.

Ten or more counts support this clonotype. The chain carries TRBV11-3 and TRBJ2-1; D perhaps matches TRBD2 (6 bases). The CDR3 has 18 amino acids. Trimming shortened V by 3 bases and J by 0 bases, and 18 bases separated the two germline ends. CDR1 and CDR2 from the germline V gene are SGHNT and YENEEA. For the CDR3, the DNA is TGTGCCAGCAGCTTGGGGACCGCGGGGCGTAGCTCCTACAATGAGCAGTTCTTC. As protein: CASSLGTAGRSSYNEQFF.

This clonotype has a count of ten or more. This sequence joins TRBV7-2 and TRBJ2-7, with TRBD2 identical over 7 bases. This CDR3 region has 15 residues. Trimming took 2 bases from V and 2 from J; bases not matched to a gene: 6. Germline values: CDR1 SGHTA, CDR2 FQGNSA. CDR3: CASSLLASGTYEQYV. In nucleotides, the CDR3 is TGTGCCAGCAGCTTATTGGCTAGCGGAACCTACGAGCAGTACGTC.

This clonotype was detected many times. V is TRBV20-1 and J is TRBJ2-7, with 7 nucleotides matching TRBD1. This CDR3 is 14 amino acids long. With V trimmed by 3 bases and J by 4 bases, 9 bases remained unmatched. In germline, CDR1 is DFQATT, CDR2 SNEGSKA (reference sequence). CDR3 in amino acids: CSARARDRWYEQYF. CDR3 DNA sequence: TGCAGTGCTAGGGCCCGGGACAGATGGTACGAGCAGTACTTC.

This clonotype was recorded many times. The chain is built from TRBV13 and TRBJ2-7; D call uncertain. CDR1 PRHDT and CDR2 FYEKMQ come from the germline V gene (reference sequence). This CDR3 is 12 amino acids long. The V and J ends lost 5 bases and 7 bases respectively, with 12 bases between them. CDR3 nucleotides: TGTGCCAGCAGCCTTGCCGATCGGGAGCAGTACGTC. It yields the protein CASSLADREQYV.

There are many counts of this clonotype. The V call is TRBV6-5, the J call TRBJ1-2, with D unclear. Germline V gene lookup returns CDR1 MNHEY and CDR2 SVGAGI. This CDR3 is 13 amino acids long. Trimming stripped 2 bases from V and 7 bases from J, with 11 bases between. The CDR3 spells CASSYGSSFGYTF. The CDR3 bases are TGTGCCAGCAGTTACGGGTCCAGCTTTGGCTACACCTTC.

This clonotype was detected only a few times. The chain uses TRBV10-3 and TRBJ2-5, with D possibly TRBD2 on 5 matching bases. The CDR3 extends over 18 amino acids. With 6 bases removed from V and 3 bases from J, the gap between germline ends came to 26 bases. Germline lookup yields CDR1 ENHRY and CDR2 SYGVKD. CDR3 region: CAISSALLGSGGKETQYF. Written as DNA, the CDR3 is TGTGCCATCAGCTCGGCCTTACTAGGGTCTGGCGGTAAAGAGACCCAGTACTTC.

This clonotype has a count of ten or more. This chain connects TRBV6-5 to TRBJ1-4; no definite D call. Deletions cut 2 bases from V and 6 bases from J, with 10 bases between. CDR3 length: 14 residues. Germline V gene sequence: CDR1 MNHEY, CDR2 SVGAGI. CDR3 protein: CASSYGPLHEKLFF. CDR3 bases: TGTGCCAGCAGTTACGGGCCCTTGCATGAAAAACTGTTTTTT.

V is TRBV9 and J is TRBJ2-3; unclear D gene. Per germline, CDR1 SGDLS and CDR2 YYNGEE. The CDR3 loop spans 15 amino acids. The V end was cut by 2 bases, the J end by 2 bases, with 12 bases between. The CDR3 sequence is CASSVRHVYTDTQYF. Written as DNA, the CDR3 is TGTGCCAGCAGCGTCAGACACGTTTACACAGATACGCAGTATTTT.

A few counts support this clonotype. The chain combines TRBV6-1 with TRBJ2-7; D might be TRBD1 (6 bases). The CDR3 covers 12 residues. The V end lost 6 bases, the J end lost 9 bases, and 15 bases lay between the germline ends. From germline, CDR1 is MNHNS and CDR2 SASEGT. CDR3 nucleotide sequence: TGTGCCAGCAGCCTCGGGACAACGTGGCAGTACGTC. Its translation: CASSLGTTWQYV.

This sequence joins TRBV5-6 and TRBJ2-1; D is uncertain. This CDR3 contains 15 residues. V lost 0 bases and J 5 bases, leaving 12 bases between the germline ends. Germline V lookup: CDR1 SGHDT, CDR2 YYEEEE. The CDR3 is CASSLEGYVHNEQFF. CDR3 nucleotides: TGTGCCAGCAGCTTGGAGGGTTATGTACACAATGAGCAGTTCTTC.

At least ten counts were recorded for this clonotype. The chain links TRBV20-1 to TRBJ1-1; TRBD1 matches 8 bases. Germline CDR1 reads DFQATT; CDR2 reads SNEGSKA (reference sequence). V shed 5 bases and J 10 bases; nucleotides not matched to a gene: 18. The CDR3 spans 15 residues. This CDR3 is CSAFPGQVQSSVAFF. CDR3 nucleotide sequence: TGCAGTGCTTTCCCGGGACAGGTACAGTCTTCGGTAGCTTTCTTT.

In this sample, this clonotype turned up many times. The CDR3 region is CASSSRTPGLAGGKSSYNEQFF. CDR3 coding DNA: TGTGCCAGCAGTTCAAGGACGCCGGGACTAGCGGGAGGGAAGAGCTCCTACAATGAGCAGTTCTTC. The chain has TRBV28 and TRBJ2-1, with 16 nucleotides matching TRBD2. The germline gives CDR1 MDHEN, CDR2 SYDVKM. The CDR3 has 22 residues. V trimming: 4 bases; J trimming: 0 bases; junction bases outside the gene matches: 15.

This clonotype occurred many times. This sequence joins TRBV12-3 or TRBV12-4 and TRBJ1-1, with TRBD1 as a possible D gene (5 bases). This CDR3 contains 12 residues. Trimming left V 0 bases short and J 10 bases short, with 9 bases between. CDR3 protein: CASSLASGGAFF. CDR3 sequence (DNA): TGTGCCAGCAGTTTAGCTTCCGGGGGAGCTTTCTTT.

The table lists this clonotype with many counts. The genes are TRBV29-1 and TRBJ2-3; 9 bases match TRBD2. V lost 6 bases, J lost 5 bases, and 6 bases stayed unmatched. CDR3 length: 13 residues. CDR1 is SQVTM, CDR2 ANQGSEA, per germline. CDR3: CSVRLAGVDTQYF. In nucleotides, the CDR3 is TGCAGCGTCCGATTAGCGGGAGTAGATACGCAGTATTTT.

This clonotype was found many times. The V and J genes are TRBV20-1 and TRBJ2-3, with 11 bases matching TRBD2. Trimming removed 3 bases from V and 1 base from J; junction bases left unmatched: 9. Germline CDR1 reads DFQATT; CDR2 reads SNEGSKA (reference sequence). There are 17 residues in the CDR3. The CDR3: CSASLAGGTFGTDTQYF. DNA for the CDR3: TGCAGTGCTAGTCTAGCGGGGGGTACCTTCGGCACAGATACGCAGTATTTT.

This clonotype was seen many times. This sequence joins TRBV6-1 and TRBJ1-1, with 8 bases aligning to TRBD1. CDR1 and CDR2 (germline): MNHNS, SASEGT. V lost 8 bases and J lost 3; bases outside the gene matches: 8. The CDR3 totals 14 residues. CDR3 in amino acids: CASYQTGAYTEAFF. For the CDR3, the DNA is TGTGCCAGCTACCAGACAGGGGCTTACACTGAAGCTTTCTTT.

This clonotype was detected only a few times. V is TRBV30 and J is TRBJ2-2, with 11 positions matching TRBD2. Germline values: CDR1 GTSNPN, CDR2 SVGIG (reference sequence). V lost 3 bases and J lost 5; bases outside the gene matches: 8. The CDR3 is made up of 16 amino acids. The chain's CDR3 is CAWSILAGVNTGELFF. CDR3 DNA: TGTGCCTGGAGCATACTAGCGGGAGTAAATACCGGGGAGCTGTTTTTT.

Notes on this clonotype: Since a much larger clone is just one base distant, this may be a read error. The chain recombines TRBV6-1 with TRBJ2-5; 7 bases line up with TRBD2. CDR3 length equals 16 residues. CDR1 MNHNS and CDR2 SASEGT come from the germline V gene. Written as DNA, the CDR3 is TGTGCCATCAGTGACATCCAGCGGGGAAGACAAGAGACCCAGTACTTC. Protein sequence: CAISDIQRGRQETQYF.

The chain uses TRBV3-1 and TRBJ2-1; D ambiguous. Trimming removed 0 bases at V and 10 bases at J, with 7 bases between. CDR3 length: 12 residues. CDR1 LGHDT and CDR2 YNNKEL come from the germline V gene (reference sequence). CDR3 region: CASSQEVGEQFF. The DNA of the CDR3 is TGTGCCAGCAGCCAAGAGGTGGGAGAGCAGTTCTTC.

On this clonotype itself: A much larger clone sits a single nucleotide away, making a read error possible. This CDR3 is CASSCVGTEAFF. Here the CDR3 DNA reads TGTGCCAGCAGTTGCGTCGGGACTGAAGCTTTCTTT. The rearrangement links TRBV6-5 to TRBJ1-1; D is unresolved. V dropped 4 bases and J dropped 5 bases, with 8 bases sitting between them. This CDR3 is built from 12 residues. Per germline, CDR1 MNHEY and CDR2 SVGAGI.

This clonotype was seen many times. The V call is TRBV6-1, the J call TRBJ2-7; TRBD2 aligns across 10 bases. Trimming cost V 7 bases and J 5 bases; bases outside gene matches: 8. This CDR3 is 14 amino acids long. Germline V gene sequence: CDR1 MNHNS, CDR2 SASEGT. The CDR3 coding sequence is TGTGCCAGCAAACTAGCGGGAATGCGAGACGAGCAGTACTTC. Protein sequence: CASKLAGMRDEQYF.

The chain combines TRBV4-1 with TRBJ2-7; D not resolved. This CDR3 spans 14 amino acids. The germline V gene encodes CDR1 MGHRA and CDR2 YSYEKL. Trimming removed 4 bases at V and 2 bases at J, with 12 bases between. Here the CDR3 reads CASSLLTATYEQYF. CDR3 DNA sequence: TGCGCCAGCAGCCTACTAACCGCCACCTACGAGCAGTACTTC.

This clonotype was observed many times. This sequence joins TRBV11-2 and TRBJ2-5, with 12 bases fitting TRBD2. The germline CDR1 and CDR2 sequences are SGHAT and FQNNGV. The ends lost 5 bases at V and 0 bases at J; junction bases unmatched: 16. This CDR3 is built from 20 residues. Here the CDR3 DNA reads TGTGCCAGCAGCCGGACCGTCTTTACTGGACTAGCGGGGCACCAAGAGACCCAGTACTTC. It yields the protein CASSRTVFTGLAGHQETQYF.

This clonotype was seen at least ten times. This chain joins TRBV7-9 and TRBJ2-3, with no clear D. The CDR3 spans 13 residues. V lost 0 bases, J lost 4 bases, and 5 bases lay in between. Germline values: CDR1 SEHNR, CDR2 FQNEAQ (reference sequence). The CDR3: CASSLAGSDTQYF. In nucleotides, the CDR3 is TGTGCCAGCAGCTTAGCGGGGTCAGATACGCAGTATTTT.

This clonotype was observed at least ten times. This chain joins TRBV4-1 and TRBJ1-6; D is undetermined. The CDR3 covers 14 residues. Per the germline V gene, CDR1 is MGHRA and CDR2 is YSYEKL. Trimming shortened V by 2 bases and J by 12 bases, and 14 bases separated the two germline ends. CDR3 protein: CASSQSLAREPLHF. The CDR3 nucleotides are TGCGCCAGCAGCCAAAGTCTAGCTAGGGAACCCCTCCACTTT.

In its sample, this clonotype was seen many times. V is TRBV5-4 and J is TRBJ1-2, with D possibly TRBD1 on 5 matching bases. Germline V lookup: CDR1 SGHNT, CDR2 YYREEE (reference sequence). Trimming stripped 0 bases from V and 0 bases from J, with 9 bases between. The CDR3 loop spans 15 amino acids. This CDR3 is CASSLEGPANYGYTF. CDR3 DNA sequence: TGTGCCAGCAGCTTGGAGGGGCCCGCTAACTATGGCTACACCTTC. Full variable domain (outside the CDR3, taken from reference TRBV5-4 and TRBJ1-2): ETGVTQSPTHLIKTRGQQVTLRCSSQSGHNTVSWYQQALGQGPQFIFQYYREEENGRGNFPPRFSGLQFPNYSSELNVNALELDDSALYLCASSLEGPANYGYTFGSGTRLTVV.

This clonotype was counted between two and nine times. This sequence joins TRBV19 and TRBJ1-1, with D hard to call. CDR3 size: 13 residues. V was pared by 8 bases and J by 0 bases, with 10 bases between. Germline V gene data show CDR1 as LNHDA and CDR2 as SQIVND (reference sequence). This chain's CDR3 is CASALWVNTEAFF. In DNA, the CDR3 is TGTGCCAGTGCACTATGGGTGAACACTGAAGCTTTCTTT.